These 6 T cell receptor beta chains were sequenced from one sample in a study of cytomegalovirus exposure and HLA in healthy donors. A multiplex PCR was run with 60 Vbeta primers and 13 Jbeta primers. Clones were read by immunoSEQ multiplex PCR, and TCRdb kept only the in-frame ones, dropping some. In the table there are more than 150,000 clones, about 80% of which are singletons. The material sequenced was PBMCs. The receptors were gathered from a man aged 35 to 55 in good health and CMV-seronegative.

The V call is TRBV9, the J call TRBJ1-4; possible D gene TRBD1, 6 bases. CDR3 length: 16 residues. The V end was cut by 3 bases, the J end by 3 bases, with 15 bases between. Per germline, CDR1 SGDLS and CDR2 YYNGEE. The CDR3 loop is CASSAEQGRANEKLFF. The CDR3 DNA reads TGTGCCAGCAGCGCAGAACAGGGTAGAGCTAATGAAAAACTGTTTTTT.

The genes are TRBV10-3 and TRBJ1-2; TRBD1 agrees at 8 bases. V lost 4 bases, J lost 3 bases, and 10 bases stayed unmatched. Germline CDR1 and CDR2: ENHRY and SYGVKD. The CDR3 contains 16 residues. The CDR3 region has the DNA TGTGCCATCAGTGGGCAGGGGGCCAATTACGACTATGGCTACACCTTC. This encodes CAISGQGANYDYGYTF.

This clone occurred once. The chain has TRBV6-1 and TRBJ2-1; TRBD2 agrees at 8 bases. The V gene's germline CDR1 is MNHNS and CDR2 SASEGT. This CDR3 region has 15 residues. V shed 7 bases, J shed 2 bases, and the junction held 7 bases outside the gene matches. The CDR3 loop reads CASKGSGSAYNEQFF. In DNA, the CDR3 is TGTGCCAGCAAAGGGAGCGGGAGCGCCTACAATGAGCAGTTCTTC.

CDR3 nucleotide sequence: TGTGCCAGCAGCCCGGGACTTTTGAACACTGAAGCTTTCTTT. Amino acids: CASSPGLLNTEAFF. The chain couples TRBV7-9 to TRBJ1-1; a weak D match, TRBD1 (5 bases). Germline V gene data show CDR1 as SEHNR and CDR2 as FQNEAQ (reference sequence). V was trimmed by 5 bases and J by 0 bases, leaving 10 bases between them. The CDR3 is 14 amino acids. The variable domain in full, with the rest retrieved from reference TRBV7-9 and TRBJ1-1, is DTGVSQNPRHKITKRGQNVTFRCDPISEHNRLYWYRQTLGQGPEFLTYFQNEAQLEKSRLLSDRFSAERPKGSFSTLEIQRTEQGDSAMYLCASSPGLLNTEAFFGQGTRLTVV.

With regard to this clone: Other DNA sequences within the sample encode an identical CDR3. J is TRBJ1-2 and V is TRBV28; no clear D gene. V dropped 2 bases and J dropped 3 bases, with 4 bases sitting between them. Germline V gene sequence: CDR1 MDHEN, CDR2 SYDVKM. The CDR3 has 12 amino acids. CDR3 nucleotide sequence: TGTGCCAGCAGTTTACGGGACTATGGCTACACCTTC. Translation gives CASSLRDYGYTF.

The genes are TRBV5-1 and TRBJ1-1, with D possibly TRBD1 on 5 matching bases. The CDR3 contains 13 residues. The V end lost 2 bases, the J end lost 7 bases, and 12 bases lay between the germline ends. The V gene's germline CDR1 is SGHRS and CDR2 YFSETQ. CDR3 DNA sequence: TGCGCCAGCAGCTTTTCTCCGGGACTTGAAGCTTTCTTT. Translated, it gives CASSFSPGLEAFF.